The 3 T cell receptor beta chains below all came from one sample that was sequenced in a study of Ad26.COV2.S vaccination and SARS-CoV-2 variants. TCRdb keeps only in-frame clones here, not all; method: immunoSEQ multiplex PCR. The repertoire holds approximately 240,000 clones, with 70% to 90% as singletons. Treatment indicated: roughly 20 received Ad26.COV2.S at low or high dose, single or two shots; 5 received placebo; per-sample allocation not given. At day 63 after the first vaccine or placebo injection, samples were drawn. This material consisted of peripheral blood, taken in a trial of Ad26.COV2.S vaccine versus placebo. The receptor set was obtained from a person between 18 and 59 years old who received the Ad26.COV2.S COVID-19 vaccine or a placebo.

To note about this clone: The sample holds other DNA sequences that translate to the same CDR3. This chain joins TRBV15 and TRBJ2-5; 7 nucleotides agree with TRBD1. Germline V gene lookup returns CDR1 LNHNV and CDR2 YYDKDF (reference sequence). This CDR3 spans 13 amino acids. The ends lost 3 bases at V and 4 bases at J; junction bases unmatched: 2. CDR3: CATSRDRRETQYF. The CDR3 nucleotides are TGTGCCACCAGCAGGGACAGGAGAGAGACCCAGTACTTC.

The CDR3 region is CASGHRGGNTGELFF. The CDR3 DNA reads as TGTGCCAGCGGGCACAGGGGGGGTAACACCGGGGAGCTGTTTTTT. The V and J genes are TRBV7-9 and TRBJ2-2; D perhaps matches TRBD1 (8 bases). Germline V gives CDR1 SEHNR, CDR2 FQNEAQ (reference sequence). V gave up 8 bases and J gave up 2 bases, with 15 bases separating them. The CDR3 loop spans 15 amino acids.

The chain has TRBV7-9 and TRBJ2-2; 8 nucleotides line up with TRBD2. The trim removed 5 bases at V and 0 bases at J, leaving 5 bases unmatched. This CDR3 spans 16 amino acids. Germline V gives CDR1 SEHNR, CDR2 FQNEAQ (reference sequence). The CDR3: CASSPPGLANTGELFF. In DNA form, the CDR3 reads TGTGCCAGCAGCCCGCCGGGACTAGCGAACACCGGGGAGCTGTTTTTT. The full variable domain, with the rest looked up from reference TRBV7-9 and TRBJ2-2, is DTGVSQNPRHKITKRGQNVTFRCDPISEHNRLYWYRQTLGQGPEFLTYFQNEAQLEKSRLLSDRFSAERPKGSFSTLEIQRTEQGDSAMYLCASSPPGLANTGELFFGEGSRLTVL.